The 8 T cell receptor beta chains below were found in one sample sequenced in a study of PD-1 blockade in classical Hodgkin lymphoma. The sample's time point: newly diagnosed, previously untreated cHL patient sample. Thawed PBMCs underwent magnetic negative selection to yield purified CD4+ T cells. TCRdb's copy holds only in-frame clones and misses some; the assay was immunoSEQ multiplex PCR. The table includes about 15,000 clones, about 86% detected once. Sequenced input: CD4+ T cells from blood. The receptors shown here come from a human donor with classical Hodgkin lymphoma.

The chain joins TRBV18 to TRBJ2-5; 7 bases fit TRBD2. The J segment lost 4 bases and the V segment lost 2 bases, leaving 10 bases of the junction unmatched. Germline values: CDR1 KGHSH, CDR2 LQKENI. The CDR3 has 16 amino acids. CDR3 sequence reads: CASSPRLAGAPETQYF. In DNA, the CDR3 is TGTGCCAGCTCACCAAGGTTGGCGGGAGCCCCAGAGACCCAGTACTTC.

The V and J genes are TRBV15 and TRBJ2-7; maybe TRBD2 (6 bases). This CDR3 is 15 amino acids long. Germline V lookup: CDR1 LNHNV, CDR2 YYDKDF (reference sequence). The V and J ends lost 5 bases and 0 bases respectively, with 14 bases between them. Written as DNA, the CDR3 is TGTGCCACCAGCGAGGCCCCGGGACTCTCCTACGAGCAGTACTTC. As protein: CATSEAPGLSYEQYF.

The rearrangement uses TRBV15 and TRBJ2-3; TRBD1 matches 11 bases. This CDR3 has 16 residues. J gave up 3 bases and V 6 bases, and 8 bases lay outside the gene matches. The germline gives CDR1 LNHNV, CDR2 YYDKDF (reference sequence). The CDR3 sequence is CATRLTDRGRTDTQYF. CDR3 sequence (DNA): TGTGCCACCAGATTAACGGACAGGGGGCGGACAGATACGCAGTATTTT.

The chain has TRBV2 and TRBJ1-5; TRBD1 is a possible D gene (6 bases). This CDR3 region has 15 residues. Germline CDR1 is SNHLY and CDR2 is FYNNEI. Trimming took 5 bases from V and 4 from J, leaving 15 bases between them. The chain's CDR3 is CASSSTGQPNQPQHF. The CDR3 coding sequence is TGTGCCAGCAGTTCGACGGGACAACCGAATCAGCCCCAGCATTTT.

The rearrangement uses TRBV5-1 and TRBJ2-1; 11 bases align to TRBD2. The CDR3 has 16 amino acids. The V segment lost 0 bases and the J segment 7 bases; nucleotides outside the gene matches: 6. Germline CDR1 is SGHRS and CDR2 is YFSETQ. CDR3 coding DNA: TGCGCCAGCAGCTTGGTAATAGCGGGAGGGCAAAATGAGCAGTTCTTC. Its translation: CASSLVIAGGQNEQFF.

The rearrangement links TRBV6-5 to TRBJ2-7, with 10 positions matching TRBD1. CDR1 is MNHEY and CDR2 is SVGAGI in the germline V gene. The trim removed 2 bases at V and 4 bases at J, leaving 5 bases unmatched. The CDR3 spans 15 residues. CDR3 DNA sequence: TGTGCCAGCAGTTACAGGACAGGGGGGACTTACGAGCAGTACTTC. Protein: CASSYRTGGTYEQYF.

This clone occurred once. The chain links TRBV19 to TRBJ2-1; 16 bases are shared with TRBD2. This CDR3 comprises 17 residues. CDR1 and CDR2 from the germline V gene are LNHDA and SQIVND (reference sequence). Trimming cost V 4 bases and J 3 bases; bases outside gene matches: 3. The CDR3 sequence is CASSRGLAGGVYNEQFF. CDR3 nucleotide sequence: TGTGCCAGTAGTAGGGGACTAGCGGGAGGGGTCTACAATGAGCAGTTCTTC.

This clone was found a few times. The chain carries TRBV19 and TRBJ1-1; D may be TRBD1 (5 bases). This CDR3 contains 14 residues. The V gene's germline CDR1 is LNHDA and CDR2 SQIVND (reference sequence). The V gene lost 7 bases and the J gene lost 0 bases, with 12 bases spanning the gap. The CDR3, as DNA: TGTGCCAGTACTCACGGGACTTTGAACACTGAAGCTTTCTTT. This translates into CASTHGTLNTEAFF.